This T cell receptor beta chain appears in the sequencing data of a study of blood T cell repertoires in COVID-19. Study summary: The cDNA or gDNA used as material had been derived from T cells, B-cell-depleted T cells, or PBMCs.

Comments on this clone: Mismatch with germline at one junction end may stem from a read error.

The CDR3 is 15 residues long. From germline, CDR1 is LNHDA and CDR2 SQIVND (reference sequence). Sequencing was performed with immunoSEQ multiplex PCR; in TCRdb, only in-frame clones are kept and a portion is missing. The table has 150,000 to 200,000 clones, roughly four fifths seen once. The TCR comes from a woman aged 25 to 39 with acute or convalescent COVID-19. The rearrangement joins TRBV19 to TRBJ1-1, with D tentatively TRBD1 (5 bases). What was sequenced was peripheral blood. CDR3: CASSPPGRGNPEAFF. CDR3 sequence (DNA): TGTGCCAGTAGTCCTCCAGGGCGGGGGAACCCTGAAGCTTTCTTT.